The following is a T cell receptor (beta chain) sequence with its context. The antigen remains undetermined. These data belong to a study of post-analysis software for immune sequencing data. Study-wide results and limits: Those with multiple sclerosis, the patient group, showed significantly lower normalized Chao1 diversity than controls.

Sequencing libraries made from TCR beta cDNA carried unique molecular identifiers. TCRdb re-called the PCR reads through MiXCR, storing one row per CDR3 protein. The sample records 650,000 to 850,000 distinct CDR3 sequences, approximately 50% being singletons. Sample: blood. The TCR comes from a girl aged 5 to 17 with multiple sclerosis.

This chain's CDR3 is CASSLAAGTNEKLFF. The CDR3 DNA follows: TGCGCCAGCAGCTTGGCCGCGGGGACTAATGAAAAACTGTTTTTT. This rearrangement joins TRBV5-1 to TRBJ1-4; D not certain. This CDR3 is built from 15 residues. Germline values: CDR1 SGHRS, CDR2 YFSETQ. V gave up 0 bases and J gave up 2 bases, with 8 bases separating them.